This T cell receptor beta chain is drawn from a study of tumor-infiltrating lymphocytes in primary liver carcinoma. About this clonotype: The antigen is undetermined. Germline and junction disagree at one end, which may indicate a read error.

Study-level points and caveats: Just about 7.5-24% of leading clones were found in every one of five regions. Blood's top-250-clone fraction was significantly lower than that of tumors (p = 0.039). For tumor-adjacent and tumor-blood pairs, overlap was less than that seen for tumor region pairs.

The investigators made TCR beta cDNA from 500 ng total RNA, using a constant-region primer. Slightly modified ARM-PCR served as the procedure for the TCR beta libraries. These libraries came from three rounds of nested multiplex PCR. TCRdb called the multiplex PCR reads again in MiXCR, with one record for every CDR3 protein. The data contain 40,000 to 50,000 distinct CDR3 sequences, 70% to 75% of them seen just once; the ten biggest clones take up approximately 30%. The tissue used was unsorted bulk material of about 19-31 mg. RNA and DNA were co-extracted from it with the AllPrep DNA/RNA mini kit. The TCR comes from a middle-aged man with primary liver carcinoma and hepatitis B virus infection. Material: liver tumor tissue from sampling region 3. Subset in this sample: tumor region T3, left-lateral pole.

The CDR3 is CASGLPGTGLRGEQSF. For the CDR3, the DNA is TGTGCCAGCGGTTTGCCCGGGACAGGGCTCCGGGGTGAGCAGTCCTTC. The chain joins TRBV12-3 or TRBV12-4 to TRBJ2-1, with TRBD1 identical over 9 bases. The CDR3 totals 16 residues.